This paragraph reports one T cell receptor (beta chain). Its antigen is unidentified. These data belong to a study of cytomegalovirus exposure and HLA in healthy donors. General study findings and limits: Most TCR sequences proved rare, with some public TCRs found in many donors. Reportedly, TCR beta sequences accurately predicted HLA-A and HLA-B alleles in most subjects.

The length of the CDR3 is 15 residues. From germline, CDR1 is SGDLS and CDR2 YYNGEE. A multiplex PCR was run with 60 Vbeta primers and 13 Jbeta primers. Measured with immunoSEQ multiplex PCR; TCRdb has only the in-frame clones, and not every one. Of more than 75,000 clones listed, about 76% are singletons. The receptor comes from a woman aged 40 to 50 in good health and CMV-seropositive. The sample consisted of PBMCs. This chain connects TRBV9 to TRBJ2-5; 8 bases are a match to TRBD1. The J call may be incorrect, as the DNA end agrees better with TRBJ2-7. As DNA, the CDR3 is TGTGCCAGCAGCGTAGTCCCAGGGGGCGGGCACGAGCAGTACTTC. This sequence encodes CASSVVPGGGHEQYF.